These 15 T cell receptor beta chains were sequenced from one sample in a study of blood T cell repertoires in COVID-19. This table comes from immunoSEQ multiplex PCR, and its TCRdb copy is limited to in-frame clones, with some not included. The repertoire includes 250,000 to 300,000 clones, 82% of them detected once, and 3.1% sits in the top ten. Sequencing input: peripheral blood. These receptors all stem from a woman aged 18-29 years with acute or convalescent COVID-19.

V usage is TRBV19 and J usage is TRBJ1-1; TRBD1 matches 10 bases. Germline V gene sequence: CDR1 LNHDA, CDR2 SQIVND (reference sequence). J was trimmed by 3 bases and V by 5 bases; bases with no gene match: 9. This CDR3 is built from 16 residues. CDR3 bases: TGTGCCAGTAGTTGGGGGACAGGGGTTTCGGACACTGAAGCTTTCTTT. Translating gives CASSWGTGVSDTEAFF.

This clone was seen a few times. The chain couples TRBV6-5 to TRBJ1-6; D possibly corresponds to TRBD1 (5 bases). Germline V CDR1 and CDR2: MNHEY, SVGAGI. Trimming left V 6 bases short and J 6 bases short, with 9 bases between. The CDR3 loop spans 13 amino acids. The CDR3 protein is CASRGGGNSPLHF. The DNA for the CDR3 is TGTGCCAGCAGGGGGGGAGGTAATTCACCCCTCCACTTT.

V is TRBV14 and J is TRBJ2-7, with unresolved D. The CDR3 has 12 amino acids. Germline loops: CDR1 SGHDN, CDR2 FVKESK. V was trimmed by 4 bases and J by 2 bases, leaving 6 bases between them. CDR3 sequence: CASSPTPYEQYF. The CDR3 DNA sequence: TGTGCCAGCAGCCCCACACCCTACGAGCAGTACTTC.

The chain joins TRBV12-2 to TRBJ1-6; the table assigns TRBD1, which was not confirmed against the DNA. TRBV12-2 is classified as a pseudogene. The CDR3 runs 17 residues. CDR3 nucleotide sequence: TGTGCAAGTCGCCTAGAGGACAGGAGCTCCTATAATTCACCCCTCCACTTT. It encodes CASRLEDRSSYNSPLHF.

CDR3 in amino acids: CASSPDRINSPLHF. CDR3 DNA sequence: TGTGCCAGCAGTCCGGACAGGATCAATTCACCCCTCCACTTT. This chain links TRBV6-5 with TRBJ1-6; 7 bases agree with TRBD1. Trimming took 5 bases from V and 7 from J; bases not matched to a gene: 5. The germline V gene encodes CDR1 MNHEY and CDR2 SVGAGI. The CDR3 has 14 amino acids.

This clone was seen a handful of times. The chain combines TRBV6-2 or TRBV6-3 with TRBJ2-7, with 7 bases aligning to TRBD1. V shed 5 bases, J shed 6 bases, and the junction held 7 bases outside the gene matches. CDR1 is MNHEY and CDR2 is SVGEGT in the germline V gene. The CDR3 is 13 residues long. The CDR3 region is CASSRQGLGEQYF. CDR3 nucleotides: TGTGCCAGCAGTCGACAGGGCCTAGGCGAGCAGTACTTC.

The chain combines TRBV29-1 with TRBJ2-5; TRBD1 matches at 10 bases. The J segment lost 10 bases and the V segment lost 3 bases, leaving 5 bases of the junction unmatched. This CDR3 comprises 12 residues. The germline V gene has CDR1 SQVTM and CDR2 ANQGSEA. CDR3 DNA: TGCAGCGTTGACGGGACAGGGGTCAACCAGTACTTC. Amino acids: CSVDGTGVNQYF.

This clone was recorded only once. The chain employs TRBV14 and TRBJ1-1; 7 bases map to TRBD1. The junction had 15 bases not matched to a gene; V was cut back by 1 base and J by 1 base. This CDR3 is built from 19 residues. Germline values: CDR1 SGHDN, CDR2 FVKESK. In DNA, the CDR3 is TGTGCCAGCAGCCAAGCCGACAAAGCGACAGGGTGGGGGAACACTGAAGCTTTCTTT. Translation gives CASSQADKATGWGNTEAFF.

This chain connects TRBV18 to TRBJ1-5, with D tentatively TRBD1 (5 bases). The CDR3 is 15 residues long. Trimming took off 6 bases at V and 4 bases at J, with 16 bases between the two ends. CDR1 is KGHSH, CDR2 LQKENI, per germline. CDR3 bases: TGTGCCAGCTCGAAGAGACAGTCCGAGAATCAGCCCCAGCATTTT. It encodes CASSKRQSENQPQHF.

The chain combines TRBV2 with TRBJ2-5; 8 bases fit TRBD1. The CDR3 runs to 18 residues. The trim removed 6 bases at V and 5 bases at J, leaving 20 bases unmatched. CDR1 is SNHLY, CDR2 FYNNEI, per germline. CDR3 region: CASRFGQGITPKGETQYF. The CDR3 DNA is TGTGCCAGCAGATTCGGACAGGGAATAACCCCAAAAGGGGAGACCCAGTACTTC.

The rearrangement uses TRBV19 and TRBJ2-5; 10 nucleotides align to TRBD2. The CDR3 contains 20 residues. The germline CDR1 and CDR2 sequences are LNHDA and SQIVND (reference sequence). The J segment lost 3 bases and the V segment lost 2 bases, leaving 18 bases of the junction unmatched. This CDR3 is CASSIQGAPYVSGREETQYF. The CDR3 region has the DNA TGTGCCAGTAGTATACAGGGGGCCCCGTATGTCAGCGGGAGGGAAGAGACCCAGTACTTC.

This clone was recorded once. The V gene is TRBV11-3, the J gene TRBJ2-3, with 7 bases matching TRBD1. The V gene end was trimmed by 5 bases and the J gene end by 4 bases; junction bases not matched to a gene: 9. There are 15 residues in the CDR3. The germline gives CDR1 SGHNT, CDR2 YENEEA. CDR3 amino acids: CASSPGQFSADTQYF. The CDR3 region has the DNA TGTGCCAGCAGCCCGGGACAGTTCTCTGCAGATACGCAGTATTTT.

The genes are TRBV4-3 and TRBJ1-2; D might be TRBD1 (6 bases). This CDR3 is built from 15 residues. Deletions cut 0 bases from V and 4 bases from J, with 12 bases between. The germline V gene has CDR1 LGHNA and CDR2 YSLEER. The CDR3 here is CASSQDETGLYGYTF. As DNA, the CDR3 is TGCGCCAGCAGCCAAGATGAAACAGGGCTCTATGGCTACACCTTC.

The chain couples TRBV11-2 to TRBJ2-2, with 12 bases matching TRBD2. From germline, CDR1 is SGHAT and CDR2 FQNNGV. The J segment lost 4 bases and the V segment lost 4 bases, leaving 4 bases of the junction unmatched. The length of the CDR3 is 16 residues. CDR3 sequence (DNA): TGTGCCAGCAGCTCGCTAGCGGGAGGGTTCACCGGGGAGCTGTTTTTT. Protein: CASSSLAGGFTGELFF.

The chain joins TRBV7-2 to TRBJ2-3; 11 nucleotides align to TRBD2. The CDR3 is 17 amino acids. The germline CDR1 and CDR2 sequences are SGHTA and FQGNSA. V lost 5 bases to trimming and J lost 6 bases; unmatched junction nucleotides: 13. The CDR3 loop reads CASSPTALAGGFDTQYF. For the CDR3, the DNA is TGTGCCAGCAGCCCCACTGCCCTAGCGGGAGGCTTTGATACGCAGTATTTT.